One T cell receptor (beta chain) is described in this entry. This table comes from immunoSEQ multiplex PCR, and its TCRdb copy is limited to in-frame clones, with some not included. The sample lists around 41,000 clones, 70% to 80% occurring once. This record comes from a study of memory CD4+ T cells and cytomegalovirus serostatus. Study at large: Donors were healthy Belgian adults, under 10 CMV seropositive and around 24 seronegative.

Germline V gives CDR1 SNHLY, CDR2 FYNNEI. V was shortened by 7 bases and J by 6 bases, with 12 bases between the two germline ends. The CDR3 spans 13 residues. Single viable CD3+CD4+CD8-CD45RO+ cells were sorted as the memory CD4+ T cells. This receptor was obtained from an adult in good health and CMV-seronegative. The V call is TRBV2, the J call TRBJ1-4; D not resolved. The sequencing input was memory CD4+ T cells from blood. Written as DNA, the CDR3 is TGTGCCAGCACCCCTCGACTACATGAAAAACTGTTTTTT. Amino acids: CASTPRLHEKLFF.